This record concerns one T cell receptor beta chain sequence. The antigen remains unidentified. These data come from a study of cytomegalovirus exposure and HLA in healthy donors. Study results and caveats: The presence/absence work took it that sequencing depth was about the same across donors.

The PCR used 60 Vbeta and 13 Jbeta primers. Produced via immunoSEQ multiplex PCR; TCRdb's table is partial and in-frame only. The sample lists around 190,000 clones, roughly 80% occurring once. The CDR3 loop spans 13 amino acids. The germline V and J ends were trimmed by 4 bases and 2 bases, with 11 bases remaining between them. Germline loops: CDR1 GTSNPN, CDR2 SVGIG (reference sequence). The source is a woman aged 45-59 years in good health and CMV-seronegative. Specimen: PBMCs. V is TRBV30 and J is TRBJ1-1; D is ambiguous. The CDR3 DNA reads as TGTGCCTGGACGGAGAAGCCTAACACTGAAGCTTTCTTT. This encodes CAWTEKPNTEAFF.